The present TCR beta chain was sequenced within a study of blood T cell repertoires in COVID-19. V lost 9 bases to trimming and J lost 9 bases, with 21 bases between them. The germline V gene has CDR1 MDHEN and CDR2 SYDVKM. CDR3 size: 13 residues. Generated by immunoSEQ multiplex PCR, the TCRdb table keeps only in-frame clones and is missing some. The table includes approximately 400,000 clones, more than 65% detected once. The chain has TRBV28 and TRBJ2-7; TRBD2 is a possible D gene (6 bases). This clonotype was sampled from a human donor with acute or convalescent COVID-19. The donor label of this sample is uncertain. The source material was peripheral blood. As DNA, the CDR3 is TGTGCCAGTGGGACTCCGGGTCCGTTCGGGCAGTACTTC. This gives the protein CASGTPGPFGQYF.